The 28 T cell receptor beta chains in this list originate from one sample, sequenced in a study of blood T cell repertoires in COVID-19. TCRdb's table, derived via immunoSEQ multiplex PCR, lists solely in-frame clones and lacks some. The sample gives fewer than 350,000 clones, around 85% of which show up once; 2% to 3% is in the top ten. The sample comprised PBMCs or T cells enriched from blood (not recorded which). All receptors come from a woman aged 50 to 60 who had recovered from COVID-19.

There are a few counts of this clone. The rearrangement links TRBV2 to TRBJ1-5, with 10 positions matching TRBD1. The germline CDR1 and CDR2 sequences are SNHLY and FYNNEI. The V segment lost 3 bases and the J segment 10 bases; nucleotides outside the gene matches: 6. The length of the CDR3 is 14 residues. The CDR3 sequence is CASSEATGGDPQHF. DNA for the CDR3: TGTGCCAGCAGTGAGGCGACAGGGGGCGATCCCCAGCATTTT.

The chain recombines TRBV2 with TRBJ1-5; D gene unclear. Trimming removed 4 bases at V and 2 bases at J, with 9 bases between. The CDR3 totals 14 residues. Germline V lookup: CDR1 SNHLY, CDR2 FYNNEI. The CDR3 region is CASSAAQGNQPQHF. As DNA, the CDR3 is TGTGCCAGCAGTGCAGCTCAGGGCAATCAGCCCCAGCATTTT.

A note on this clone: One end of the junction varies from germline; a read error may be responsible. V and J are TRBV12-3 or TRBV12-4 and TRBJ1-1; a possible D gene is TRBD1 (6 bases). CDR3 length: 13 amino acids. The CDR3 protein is CASSITGNPEAFF. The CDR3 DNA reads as TGTGCCAGCAGTATCACAGGGAACCCTGAAGCTTTCTTT.

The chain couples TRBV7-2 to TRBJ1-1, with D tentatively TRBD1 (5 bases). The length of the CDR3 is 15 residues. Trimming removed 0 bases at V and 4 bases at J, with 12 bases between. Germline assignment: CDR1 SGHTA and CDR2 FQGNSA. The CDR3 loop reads CASSLAGRGVTEAFF. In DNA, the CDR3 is TGTGCCAGCAGCTTAGCGGGGAGGGGAGTCACTGAAGCTTTCTTT.

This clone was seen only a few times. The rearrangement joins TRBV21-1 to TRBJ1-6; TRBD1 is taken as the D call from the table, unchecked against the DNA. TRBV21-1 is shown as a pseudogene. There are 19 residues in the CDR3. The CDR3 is CASSKDGVGGSSYNSPLHF. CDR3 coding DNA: TGTGCCAGCAGCAAAGATGGGGTAGGGGGTAGCTCCTATAATTCACCCCTCCACTTT.

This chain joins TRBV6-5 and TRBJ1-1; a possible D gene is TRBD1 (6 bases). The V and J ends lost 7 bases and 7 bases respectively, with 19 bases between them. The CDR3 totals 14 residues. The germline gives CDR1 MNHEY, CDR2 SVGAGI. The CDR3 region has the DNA TGTGCCAGCATTCAAAGGGGGTCCTGGGTTGAAGCTTTCTTT. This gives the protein CASIQRGSWVEAFF.

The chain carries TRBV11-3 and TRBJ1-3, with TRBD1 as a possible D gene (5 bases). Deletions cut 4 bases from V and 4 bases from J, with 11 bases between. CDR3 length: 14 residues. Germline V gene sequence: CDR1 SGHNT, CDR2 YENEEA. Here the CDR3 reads CASSSEPGGNTIYF. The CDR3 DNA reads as TGTGCCAGCAGCTCGGAGCCAGGGGGAAACACCATATATTTT.

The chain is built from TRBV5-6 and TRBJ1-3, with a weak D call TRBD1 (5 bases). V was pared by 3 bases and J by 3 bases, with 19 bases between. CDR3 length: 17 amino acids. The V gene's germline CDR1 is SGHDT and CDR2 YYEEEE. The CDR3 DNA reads TGTGCCAGCAGCTCGGGACTTCGAATGAACCTTGGAAACACCATATATTTT. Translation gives CASSSGLRMNLGNTIYF.

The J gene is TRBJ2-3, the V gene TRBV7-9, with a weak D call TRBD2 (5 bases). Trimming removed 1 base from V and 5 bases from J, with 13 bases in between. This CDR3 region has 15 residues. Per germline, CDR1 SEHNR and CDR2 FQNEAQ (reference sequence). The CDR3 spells CASSLGAPGLDTQYF. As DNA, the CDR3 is TGTGCCAGCAGCTTAGGAGCGCCTGGACTAGATACGCAGTATTTT.

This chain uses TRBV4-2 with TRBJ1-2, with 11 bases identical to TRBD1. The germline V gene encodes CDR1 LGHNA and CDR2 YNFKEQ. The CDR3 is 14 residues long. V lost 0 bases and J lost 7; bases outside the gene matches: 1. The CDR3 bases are TGTGCCAGCAGCCAAGAGGGACAGGGGGTTGGCTACACCTTC. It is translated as CASSQEGQGVGYTF.

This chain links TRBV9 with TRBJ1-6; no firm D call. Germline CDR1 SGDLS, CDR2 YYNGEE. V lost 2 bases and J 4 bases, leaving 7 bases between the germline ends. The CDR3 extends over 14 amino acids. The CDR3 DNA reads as TGTGCCAGCAGCGTCGGGAATTATAATTCACCCCTCCACTTT. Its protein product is CASSVGNYNSPLHF.

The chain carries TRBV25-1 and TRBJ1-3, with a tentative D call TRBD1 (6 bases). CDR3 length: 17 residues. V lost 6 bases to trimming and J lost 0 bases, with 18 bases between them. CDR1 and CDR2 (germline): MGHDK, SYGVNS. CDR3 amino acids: CASSEGGQTFSGNTIYF. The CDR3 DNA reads TGTGCCAGCAGCGAAGGGGGACAAACATTCTCTGGAAACACCATATATTTT.

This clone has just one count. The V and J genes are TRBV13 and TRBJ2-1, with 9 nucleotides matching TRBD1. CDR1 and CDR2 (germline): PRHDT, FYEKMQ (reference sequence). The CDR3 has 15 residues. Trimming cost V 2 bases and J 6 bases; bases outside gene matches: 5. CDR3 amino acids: CASSLTGTGFNEQFF. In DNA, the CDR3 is TGTGCCAGCAGCTTAACCGGGACAGGGTTCAATGAGCAGTTCTTC.

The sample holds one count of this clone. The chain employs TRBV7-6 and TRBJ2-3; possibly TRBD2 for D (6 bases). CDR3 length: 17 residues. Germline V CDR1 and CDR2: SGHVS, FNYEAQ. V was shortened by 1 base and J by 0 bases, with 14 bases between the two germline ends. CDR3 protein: CASSLVPLALSTDTQYF. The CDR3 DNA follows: TGTGCCAGCAGCTTAGTCCCACTAGCCCTTAGCACAGATACGCAGTATTTT.

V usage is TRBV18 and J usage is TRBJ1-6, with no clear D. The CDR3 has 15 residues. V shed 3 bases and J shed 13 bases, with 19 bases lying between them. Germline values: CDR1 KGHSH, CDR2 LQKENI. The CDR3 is CASSPTDGRGGPLHF. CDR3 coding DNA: TGTGCCAGCTCACCTACGGACGGCCGGGGAGGGCCCCTCCACTTT.

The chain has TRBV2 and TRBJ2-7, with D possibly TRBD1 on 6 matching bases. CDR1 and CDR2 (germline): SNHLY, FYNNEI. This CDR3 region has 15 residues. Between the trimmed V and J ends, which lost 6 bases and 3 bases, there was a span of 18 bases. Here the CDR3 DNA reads TGTGCCAGCAGATCCAGGGGACCCCTTGACTACGAGCAGTACTTC. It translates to CASRSRGPLDYEQYF.

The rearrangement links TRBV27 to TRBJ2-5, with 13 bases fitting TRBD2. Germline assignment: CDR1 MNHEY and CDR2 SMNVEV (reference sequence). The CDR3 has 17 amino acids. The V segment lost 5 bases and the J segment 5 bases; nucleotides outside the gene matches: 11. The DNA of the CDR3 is TGTGCCAGCAGTCCGAGGACTAGCGGGAGTTTTAAGGAGACCCAGTACTTC. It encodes CASSPRTSGSFKETQYF.

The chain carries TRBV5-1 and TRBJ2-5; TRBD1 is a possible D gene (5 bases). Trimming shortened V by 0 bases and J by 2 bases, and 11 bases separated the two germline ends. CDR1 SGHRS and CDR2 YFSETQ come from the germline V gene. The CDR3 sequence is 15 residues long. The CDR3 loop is CASSLGDSLQETQYF. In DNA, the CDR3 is TGCGCCAGCAGCTTGGGAGACAGTCTTCAAGAGACCCAGTACTTC.

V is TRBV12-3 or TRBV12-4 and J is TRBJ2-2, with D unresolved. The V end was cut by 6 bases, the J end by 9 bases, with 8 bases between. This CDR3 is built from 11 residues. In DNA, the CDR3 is TGTGCCAGCAGCCTTCGTTGGGAGCTGTTTTTT. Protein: CASSLRWELFF.

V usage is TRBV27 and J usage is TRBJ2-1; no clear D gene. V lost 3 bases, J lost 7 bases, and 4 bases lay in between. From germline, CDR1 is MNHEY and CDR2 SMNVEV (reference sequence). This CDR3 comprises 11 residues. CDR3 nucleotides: TGTGCCAGCAGTTTCAGGAATGAGCAGTTCTTC. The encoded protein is CASSFRNEQFF.

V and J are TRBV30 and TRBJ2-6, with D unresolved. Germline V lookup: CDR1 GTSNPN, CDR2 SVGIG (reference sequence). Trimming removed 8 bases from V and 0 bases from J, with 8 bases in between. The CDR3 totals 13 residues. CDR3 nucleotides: TGTGCCGGCGACACCTCTGGGGCCAACGTCCTGACTTTC. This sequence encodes CAGDTSGANVLTF.

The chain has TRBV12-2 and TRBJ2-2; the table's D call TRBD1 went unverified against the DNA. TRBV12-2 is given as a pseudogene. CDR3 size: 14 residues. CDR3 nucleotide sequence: TGTGCAAGTCGCTTCCAGGAGAACACCGGGGAGCTGTTTTTT. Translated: CASRFQENTGELFF.

CDR3 in amino acids: CACTEDYNEQFF. The CDR3 region has the DNA TGTGCCTGCACGGAGGATTACAATGAGCAGTTCTTC. The V and J genes are TRBV30 and TRBJ2-1, with D possibly TRBD2 on 5 matching bases. CDR1 GTSNPN and CDR2 SVGIG come from the germline V gene (reference sequence). This CDR3 spans 12 amino acids. Trimming removed 6 bases from V and 4 bases from J, with 10 bases in between.

The DNA for the CDR3 is TGTGCCAGCAGCTTAGAGGCTAGCGCGTACAATGAGCAGTTCTTC. Protein: CASSLEASAYNEQFF. The V gene is TRBV7-6, the J gene TRBJ2-1, with D perhaps TRBD2 (6 bases). Trimming shortened V by 1 base and J by 4 bases, and 11 bases separated the two germline ends. Germline V gives CDR1 SGHVS, CDR2 FNYEAQ. The CDR3 totals 15 residues.

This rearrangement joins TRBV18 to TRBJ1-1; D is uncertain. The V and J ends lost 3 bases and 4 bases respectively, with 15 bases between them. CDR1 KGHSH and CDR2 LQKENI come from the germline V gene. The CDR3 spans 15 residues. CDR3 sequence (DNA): TGTGCCAGCTCACCGGGAGACGCAGCTACCACTGAAGCTTTCTTT. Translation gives CASSPGDAATTEAFF.

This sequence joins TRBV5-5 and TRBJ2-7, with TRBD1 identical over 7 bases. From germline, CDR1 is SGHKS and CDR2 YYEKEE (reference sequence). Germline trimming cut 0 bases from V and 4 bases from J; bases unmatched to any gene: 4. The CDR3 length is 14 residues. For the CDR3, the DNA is TGTGCCAGCAGCTTGGGTACAGGGGTTTACGAGCAGTACTTC. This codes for CASSLGTGVYEQYF.

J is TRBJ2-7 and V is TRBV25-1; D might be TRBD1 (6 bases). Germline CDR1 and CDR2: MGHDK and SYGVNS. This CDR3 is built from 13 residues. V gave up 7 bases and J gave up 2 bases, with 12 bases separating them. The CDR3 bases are TGTGCCAGCACCACAGGGAATACCTACGAGCAGTACTTC. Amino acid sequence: CASTTGNTYEQYF.

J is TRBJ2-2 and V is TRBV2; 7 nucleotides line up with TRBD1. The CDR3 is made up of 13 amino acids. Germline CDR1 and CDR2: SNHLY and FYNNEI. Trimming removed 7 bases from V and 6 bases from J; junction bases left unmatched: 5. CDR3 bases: TGTGCCAGCACCTCACAGGGGCCCGGGGAGCTGTTTTTT. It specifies CASTSQGPGELFF.